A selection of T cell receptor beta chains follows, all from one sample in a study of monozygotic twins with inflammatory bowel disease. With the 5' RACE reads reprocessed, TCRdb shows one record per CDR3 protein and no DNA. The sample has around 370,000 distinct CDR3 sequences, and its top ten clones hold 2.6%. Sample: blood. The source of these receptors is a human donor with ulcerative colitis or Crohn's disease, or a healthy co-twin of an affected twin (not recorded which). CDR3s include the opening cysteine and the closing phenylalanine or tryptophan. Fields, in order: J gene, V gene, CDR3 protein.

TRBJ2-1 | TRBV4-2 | CASSHGQGTNNEQFF
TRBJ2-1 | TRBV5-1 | CASSLLAVGYNEQFF
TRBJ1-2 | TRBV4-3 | CASSQEMTGHGYTF
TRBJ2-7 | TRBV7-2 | CASSAYRSSYEQYF
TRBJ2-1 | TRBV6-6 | CASSSYRASEQFF
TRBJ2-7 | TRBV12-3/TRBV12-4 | CASSLDRGISYEQYF
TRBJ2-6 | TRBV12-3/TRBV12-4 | CASSWWTSGANVLTF
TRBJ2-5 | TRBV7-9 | CASSLVTGGQETQYF
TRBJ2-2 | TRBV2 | CATSEGATINTGELFF
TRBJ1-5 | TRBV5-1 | CASSLRTGGGQPQHF
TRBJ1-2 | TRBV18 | CASSRAEAYGYTF
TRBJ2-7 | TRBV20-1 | CSARDLREDLYEQYF
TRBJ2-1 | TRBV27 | CASSSGGHPYNEQFF
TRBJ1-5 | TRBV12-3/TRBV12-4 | CASKHGTGNQPQHF
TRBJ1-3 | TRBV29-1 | CSALVVSGNTIYF
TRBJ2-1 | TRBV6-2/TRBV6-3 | CASSSTGISYNEQFF
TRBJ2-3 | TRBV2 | CASSEFGRDRVLSDTQYF
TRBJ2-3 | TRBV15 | CATSRAGYSDTQYF
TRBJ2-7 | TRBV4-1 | CASSQDRGGIYEQYF
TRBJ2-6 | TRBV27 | CASSFRAPDDSGANVLTF
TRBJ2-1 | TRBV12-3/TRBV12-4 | CASSPPRGTYNEQFF
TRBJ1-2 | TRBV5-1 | CASSLEWTIYGYTF
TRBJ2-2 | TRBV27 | CASSLYQPDTGELFF